This T cell receptor (beta chain) is drawn from a study of cytomegalovirus exposure and HLA in healthy donors. With regard to this clone: Its target is not known.

General study results and limits: Reported performance of the classifier showed diagnosis of cytomegalovirus status with high specificity and sensitivity.

Sequencing used immunoSEQ multiplex PCR; TCRdb keeps in-frame clones, though not all of them. The sample shows roughly 75,000 clones, around 94% of them seen only once. Sequencing was performed on PBMCs. The origin of this receptor is a woman aged 18-29 years in good health and CMV-seronegative.

CDR3 in amino acids: CASSVATAYNSPLHF. In DNA, the CDR3 is TGTGCCAGCAGCGTAGCTACTGCCTATAATTCACCCCTCCACTTT. The chain links TRBV9 to TRBJ1-6; D remains ambiguous. CDR1 SGDLS and CDR2 YYNGEE come from the germline V gene. The CDR3 is 15 residues long. V gave up 0 bases and J gave up 2 bases, with 6 bases separating them.